The rows below give T cell receptor beta chains drawn from one sample of a study of shared clonotypes between healthy human individuals. Clones were sequenced by immunoSEQ multiplex PCR, and TCRdb holds only the in-frame ones, with some missing. The sample lists about 2 million clones, less than 95% seen once, with around 1.2% in the top ten. The sample taken for sequencing was naive CD8+ T cells sorted from blood. Every receptor here comes from a young man in good health. CDR3s include the opening cysteine and the closing phenylalanine or tryptophan. D genes are given only for firm matches. Size tells how often a clone was seen (once, few, many) or the class of an expanded clone, and some rows leave it out.

d_call,j_call,v_call,clone_size,cdr3_aa,cdr3_nt
TRBD2,TRBJ2-3,TRBV7-2,.,CASSSEELAGYTDTQYF,TGTGCCAGCAGCTCAGAAGAACTAGCGGGGTACACAGATACGCAGTATTTT
.,TRBJ2-5,TRBV4-1,.,CASSQEPFQETQYF,TGCGCCAGCAGCCAAGAACCTTTTCAAGAGACCCAGTACTTC
.,TRBJ2-2,TRBV27,.,CASSSYALTGELFF,TGTGCCAGCAGTTCGTATGCCCTGACCGGGGAGCTGTTTTTT
.,TRBJ2-7,TRBV19,.,CASAERVISYEQYF,TGTGCCAGTGCCGAGCGGGTGATCTCCTACGAGCAGTACTTC
TRBD2,TRBJ2-7,TRBV5-4,.,CASSLDAGGGSEQYF,TGTGCCAGCAGCTTGGACGCGGGAGGGGGCTCCGAGCAGTACTTC
TRBD2,TRBJ2-1,TRBV27,.,CASRGRLGNEQFF,TGTGCCAGCCGCGGGAGACTGGGCAATGAGCAGTTCTTC
TRBD1,TRBJ1-1,TRBV19,.,CASSTLGTGAEAFF,TGTGCCAGTAGTACCCTGGGCACAGGGGCCGAAGCTTTCTTT
TRBD2,TRBJ2-1,TRBV7-8,.,CASSSLGGVYNEQFF,TGTGCCAGCAGCAGTCTGGGGGGGGTCTACAATGAGCAGTTCTTC
.,TRBJ1-4,TRBV5-1,.,CASSLVGAAFNEKLFF,TGCGCCAGCAGCTTGGTTGGGGCAGCTTTTAATGAAAAACTGTTTTTT
.,TRBJ1-5,TRBV5-6,.,CASSLAVDMGQPQHF,TGTGCCAGCAGCTTAGCGGTGGACATGGGTCAGCCCCAGCATTTT
.,TRBJ1-2,TRBV29-1,once,CSADMGSTTGYTF,TGCAGCGCTGATATGGGCAGCACAACTGGCTACACCTTC
.,TRBJ2-7,TRBV2,.,CASLESNEQYF,TGTGCCAGCCTAGAGAGCAACGAGCAGTACTTC
.,TRBJ1-5,TRBV5-5,.,CASSWSLGNQPQHF,TGTGCCAGCAGCTGGTCTTTGGGCAATCAGCCCCAGCATTTT
TRBD1,TRBJ1-1,TRBV7-3,.,CASSSAGGENTEAFF,TGTGCCAGCAGCTCCGCAGGGGGCGAGAACACTGAAGCTTTCTTT
.,TRBJ2-3,TRBV9,.,CASSSTGGDTQYF,TGTGCCAGCAGCTCGACGGGTGGAGATACGCAGTATTTT
.,TRBJ2-2,TRBV5-4,.,CASSPTSPWGPGELFF,TGTGCCAGCAGCCCAACCTCTCCTTGGGGACCCGGGGAGCTGTTTTTT
TRBD1,TRBJ2-7,TRBV18,.,CASSPLGQGTYEQYF,TGTGCCAGCTCACCATTGGGACAGGGAACCTACGAGCAGTACTTC
TRBD2,TRBJ2-4,TRBV9,once,CASSGAKNIQYF,TGTGCCTCTAGCGGGGCCAAAAACATTCAGTACTTC
TRBD1,TRBJ1-1,TRBV6-5,.,CASSYGRGGTEAFF,TGTGCCAGCAGTTACGGCAGGGGGGGTACTGAAGCTTTCTTT
TRBD1,TRBJ2-7,TRBV9,few,CASSVSGTGGYEQYF,TGTGCCAGCAGCGTTTCCGGGACAGGGGGCTACGAGCAGTACTTC
TRBD1,TRBJ1-2,TRBV28,.,CASSAGTAYTF,TGTGCCAGCAGCGCCGGGACAGCCTACACCTTC
.,TRBJ1-5,TRBV19,.,CASSIEPWGLDQPQHF,TGTGCCAGTAGTATAGAGCCTTGGGGGCTGGATCAGCCCCAGCATTTT
.,TRBJ2-7,TRBV27,.,CASSLVADSYEQYF,TGTGCCAGCAGTTTAGTCGCTGACTCCTACGAGCAGTACTTC
.,TRBJ2-1,TRBV11-2,.,CASSLMTEYNEQFF,TGTGCCAGCAGCTTAATGACCGAATACAATGAGCAGTTCTTC
TRBD2,TRBJ2-3,TRBV5-8,.,CASSDGLAGETDTQYF,TGTGCCAGCAGCGACGGACTAGCGGGAGAGACAGATACGCAGTATTTT
TRBD2,TRBJ2-7,TRBV6-1,.,CASSPYRTSGYEQYF,TGTGCCAGCAGTCCCTACCGGACTAGCGGTTACGAGCAGTACTTC
TRBD1,TRBJ1-2,TRBV7-9,.,CASSFAKGTGMGAGYGYTF,TGTGCCAGCAGCTTCGCGAAAGGGACAGGGATGGGGGCCGGCTATGGCTACACCTTC
.,TRBJ1-1,TRBV30,.,CAWSLAGLNTEAFF,TGTGCCTGGAGCCTTGCGGGGTTGAACACTGAAGCTTTCTTT
TRBD1,TRBJ1-2,TRBV9,.,CASSVGGTGDYGYTF,TGTGCCAGCAGCGTAGGTGGGACAGGGGACTATGGCTACACCTTC
TRBD2,TRBJ2-3,TRBV7-9,once,CASSGSLAGGLSDTQYF,TGTGCCAGCAGCGGATCACTAGCGGGAGGGTTATCAGATACGCAGTATTTT
TRBD1,TRBJ1-2,TRBV9,.,CASSSIQGLDGYTF,TGTGCCAGCAGCTCAATACAGGGGTTGGATGGCTACACCTTC
.,TRBJ1-5,TRBV12-5,.,CASGLVPLSSNQPQHF,TGTGCTAGTGGTTTGGTACCCCTTAGTAGCAATCAGCCCCAGCATTTT
.,TRBJ2-3,TRBV25-1,.,CASSEGDTQYF,TGTGCCAGCAGTGAAGGGGATACGCAGTATTTT
.,TRBJ2-6,TRBV5-6,.,CASSLGSANVLTF,TGTGCCAGCAGTCTCGGCTCGGCCAACGTCCTGACTTTC
TRBD1,TRBJ1-3,TRBV13,.,CASSETTGVGNTIYF,TGTGCCAGCAGCGAGACCACAGGGGTCGGAAACACCATATATTTT
.,TRBJ2-7,TRBV7-2,.,CASSPSAGASYEQYF,TGTGCCAGCAGCCCTTCGGCAGGGGCCTCCTACGAGCAGTACTTC
TRBD1,TRBJ2-7,TRBV29-1,.,CSARTGEAYEQYF,TGCAGCGCCCGGACAGGGGAGGCCTACGAGCAGTACTTC
.,TRBJ1-2,TRBV7-9,few,CASSLVDGPGSYTF,TGTGCCAGCAGCTTAGTGGACGGGCCCGGGAGCTACACCTTC
TRBD1,TRBJ1-3,TRBV5-5,.,CASSLEQGAYTIYF,TGTGCCAGCAGCTTGGAACAGGGGGCATACACCATATATTTT
.,TRBJ2-5,TRBV28,.,CASSLGVQETQYF,TGTGCCAGCAGTCTAGGGGTTCAAGAGACCCAGTACTTC
TRBD2,TRBJ2-2,TRBV25-1,.,CASSGASGIGGELFF,TGTGCCAGCAGTGGGGCTAGCGGGATAGGCGGGGAGCTGTTTTTT
TRBD1,TRBJ1-2,TRBV7-9,.,CASSFELGQGARNYGYTF,TGTGCCAGCAGCTTCGAACTAGGACAGGGGGCCAGAAACTATGGCTACACCTTC
.,TRBJ2-2,TRBV4-1,.,CASSPHLGETGELFF,TGCGCCAGCAGCCCCCACCTAGGAGAGACCGGGGAGCTGTTTTTT